One sample yielded the 10 T cell receptor beta chains listed below, sequenced in a study of vaccination effects on CD4 cells after COVID-19. Culture lasted roughly 9 days before CD4+ T cell isolation. Two-dose vaccination with either BNT162b2 or mRNA-1273 was given to the participants. Sequencing was performed with immunoSEQ multiplex PCR; in TCRdb, only in-frame clones are kept and a portion is missing. The sample holds tens of thousands of clones, about 73% seen once. No cognate antigen is known for these TCRs. The sequencing used CD4+ T cells from PBMCs cultured without peptide, collected after COVID-19 vaccination. The receptors originated from a human donor who received a COVID-19 vaccine.

V is TRBV9 and J is TRBJ2-1, with 7 bases fitting TRBD1. V was pared by 2 bases and J by 1 base, with 6 bases of the junction left unmatched. CDR3 size: 16 residues. Germline lookup yields CDR1 SGDLS and CDR2 YYNGEE. CDR3 in DNA: TGTGCCAGCAGCGTGATTGGGACAGTTTCCTACAATGAGCAGTTCTTC. Amino acids: CASSVIGTVSYNEQFF.

The chain combines TRBV6-5 with TRBJ1-6, with unresolved D. Germline CDR1 MNHEY, CDR2 SVGAGI. Trimming stripped 2 bases from V and 7 bases from J, with 12 bases between. The CDR3 length is 15 residues. CDR3 sequence: CASSYGLKGNSPLHF. The CDR3 bases are TGTGCCAGCAGTTACGGGCTCAAAGGGAATTCACCCCTCCACTTT.

This clone came up once. The genes are TRBV6-5 and TRBJ1-5; 10 bases map to TRBD1. The CDR3 consists of 15 residues. Trimming cost V 6 bases and J 4 bases; bases outside gene matches: 6. CDR1 and CDR2 from the germline V gene are MNHEY and SVGAGI. The CDR3 region has the DNA TGTGCCAGCAGACCGACAGGGGGCCCAAATCAGCCCCAGCATTTT. Its translation: CASRPTGGPNQPQHF.

The rearrangement links TRBV28 to TRBJ2-6, with D uncertain. V was cut by 3 bases and J by 2 bases, with 2 bases left in between. Germline V gene lookup returns CDR1 MDHEN and CDR2 SYDVKM. CDR3 length equals 13 residues. CDR3 DNA sequence: TGTGCCAGCAGTTTTGCTGGGGCCAACGTCCTGACTTTC. This codes for CASSFAGANVLTF.

This chain connects TRBV4-1 to TRBJ2-7; D is uncertain. Germline assignment: CDR1 MGHRA and CDR2 YSYEKL. V lost 0 bases and J lost 2, with 8 bases in between. The CDR3 is made up of 14 amino acids. CDR3 sequence reads: CASSQDLVPYEQYV. In DNA, the CDR3 is TGCGCCAGCAGCCAAGATCTAGTTCCCTACGAGCAGTACGTC.

This clone turned up a few times. The V gene is TRBV7-6, the J gene TRBJ1-1, with D tentatively TRBD1 (6 bases). The V end lost 2 bases, the J end lost 3 bases, and 10 bases lay between the germline ends. CDR3 length: 14 residues. Germline V gene sequence: CDR1 SGHVS, CDR2 FNYEAQ. CDR3 in DNA: TGTGCCAGCAGCTTATCAGGGGCCGACACTGAAGCTTTCTTT. Amino acids: CASSLSGADTEAFF.

V and J are TRBV19 and TRBJ1-1; D unresolved. The V end lost 3 bases, the J end lost 1 base, and 9 bases lay between the germline ends. Germline CDR1 LNHDA, CDR2 SQIVND (reference sequence). There are 14 residues in the CDR3. This chain's CDR3 is CASSMYQANTEAFF. The CDR3 region has the DNA TGTGCCAGTAGTATGTATCAGGCGAACACTGAAGCTTTCTTT. The complete variable domain, with remaining parts taken from reference TRBV19 and TRBJ1-1, reads DGGITQSPKYLFRKEGQNVTLSCEQNLNHDAMYWYRQDPGQGLRLIYYSQIVNDFQKGDIAEGYSVSREKKESFPLTVTSAQKNPTAFYLCASSMYQANTEAFFGQGTRLTVV.

The J gene is TRBJ1-1, the V gene TRBV20-1; no firm D call. The CDR3 totals 14 residues. The V gene lost 3 bases and the J gene lost 1 base, with 12 bases spanning the gap. Germline CDR1 and CDR2: DFQATT and SNEGSKA (reference sequence). The CDR3 loop reads CSASRPSRNTEAFF. The CDR3 nucleotides are TGCAGTGCTAGTCGCCCATCAAGGAACACTGAAGCTTTCTTT.

This CDR3 reads CASRRESYNEQFF. The CDR3 DNA sequence: TGTGCCAGCAGAAGAGAGAGCTACAATGAGCAGTTCTTC. The genes are TRBV6-6 and TRBJ2-1; D is ambiguous. Germline V gene sequence: CDR1 MNHNY, CDR2 SVGAGI (reference sequence). This CDR3 region has 13 residues. Trimming cost V 6 bases and J 3 bases, with 9 bases left between them.

The rearrangement uses TRBV29-1 and TRBJ1-5; 8 nucleotides align to TRBD1. J was trimmed by 3 bases and V by 6 bases; bases with no gene match: 4. Germline lookup yields CDR1 SQVTM and CDR2 ANQGSEA. The CDR3 is 13 residues long. The CDR3 bases are TGCAGCGTCGCACAGGGGGTCAATCAGCCCCAGCATTTT. Protein: CSVAQGVNQPQHF.